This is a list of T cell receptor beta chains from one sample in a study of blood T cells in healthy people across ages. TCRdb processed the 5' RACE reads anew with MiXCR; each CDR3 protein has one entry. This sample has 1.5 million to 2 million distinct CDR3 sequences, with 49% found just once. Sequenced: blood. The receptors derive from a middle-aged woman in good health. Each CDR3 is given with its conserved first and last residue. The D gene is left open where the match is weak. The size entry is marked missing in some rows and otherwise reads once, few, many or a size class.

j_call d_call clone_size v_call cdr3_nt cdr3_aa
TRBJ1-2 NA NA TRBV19 TGTGCCAGTAGTATACGGCCCGGGGGCTATGGCTACACCTTC CASSIRPGGYGYTF
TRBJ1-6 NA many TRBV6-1 TGTGCCAGCAGTGATCCGGGGTCTACCCCTTCACCCCTCCACTTT CASSDPGSTPSPLHF
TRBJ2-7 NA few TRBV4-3 TGCGCCAGCAGCCAAGATAAGCCGGGGAGCTACGAGCAGTACTTC CASSQDKPGSYEQYF
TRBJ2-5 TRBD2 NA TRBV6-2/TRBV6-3 TGTGCCAGCAGTTACGTGGGGGGGGTGACCCAGTACTTC CASSYVGGVTQYF
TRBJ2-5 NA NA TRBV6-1 TGTGCCAGCAAAAGGAACAACCCTCCCCAAGAGACCCAGTACTTC CASKRNNPPQETQYF
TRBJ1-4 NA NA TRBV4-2 TGTGCCAGCAGCCCGAGTCCAACTAATGAAAAACTGTTTTTT CASSPSPTNEKLFF
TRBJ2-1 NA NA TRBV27 TGTGCCAGCAGTTTAGCGGCATCCTACAATGGGCAGTTCTTC CASSLAASYNGQFF
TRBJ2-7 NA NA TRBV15 TGTGCCACCAGCAGAGATCGAGGCCTGGGGGGCTCCTACGAGCAGTACTTC CATSRDRGLGGSYEQYF
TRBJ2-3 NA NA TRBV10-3 TGTGCCATCAGTACCGGGACACCAGATACGCAGTATTTT CAISTGTPDTQYF
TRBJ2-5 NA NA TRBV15 TGTGCCACCAGCAGAGAGGACGCCCGGCTGGGAGAGACCCAGTACTTC CATSREDARLGETQYF
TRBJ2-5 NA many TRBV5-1 TGCGCCAGCAGCGCCCGGACAGTTCAAGAGACCCAGTACTTC CASSARTVQETQYF
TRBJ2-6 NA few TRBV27 TGTGCCAGCCGCTGGGTCTCTGGGGCCAACGTCCTGACTTTC CASRWVSGANVLTF
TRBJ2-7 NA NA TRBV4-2 TGTGCCAGCAGTCCATACCATAGCTCCTACGAGCAGTACTTC CASSPYHSSYEQYF
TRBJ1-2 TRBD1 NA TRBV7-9 TGTGCCAGCAGCCCGGGACAGACCCTTGACTATGGCTACACCTTC CASSPGQTLDYGYTF
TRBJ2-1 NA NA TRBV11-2 TGTGCCAGCAGCCGTTCTGCGTGGGAAGGGAGGAATGAGCAGTTCTTC CASSRSAWEGRNEQFF
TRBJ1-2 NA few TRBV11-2 TGTGCCAGCGAGAGAGGGGAGGACTATGGCTACACCTTC CASERGEDYGYTF
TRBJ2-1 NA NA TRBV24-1 TGTGCCACCAGTGATTTGGCCAGGCCCGACAATGAGCAGTTCTTC CATSDLARPDNEQFF
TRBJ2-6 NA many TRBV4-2 TGTGCCAGCAGTCCACGACTGGCCTCTGGGGCCAACGTCCTGACTTTC CASSPRLASGANVLTF
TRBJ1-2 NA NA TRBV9 TGTGCCAGCAGCGTAGGCCTGGCGCAGGTCTATGGCTACACCTTC CASSVGLAQVYGYTF
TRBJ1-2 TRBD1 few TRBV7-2 TGTGCCAGCAGCTTAGCGGGACAGGGAGGCTACACCTTC CASSLAGQGGYTF
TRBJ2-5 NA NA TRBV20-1 TGCAGTGCTAGAGATCCCTGGACAGTGAGTTGGACCCAGTACTTC CSARDPWTVSWTQYF
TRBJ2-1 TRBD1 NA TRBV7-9 TGTGCCAGCAGCCAGGGGACAGGGGTAATAGTGGGCAATGAGCAGTTCTTC CASSQGTGVIVGNEQFF
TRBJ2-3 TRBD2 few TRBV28 TGTGCCAGCAGTTTTGGCGGGGGAACCACAGATACGCAGTATTTT CASSFGGGTTDTQYF
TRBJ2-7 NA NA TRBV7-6 TGTGCCAGCAGCTTTCTTACGCCCTCGACAGGAGCCTACGAGCAGTACTTC CASSFLTPSTGAYEQYF
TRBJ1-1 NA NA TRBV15 TGTGCCACCAGCAGAGATCGGAGCGTGAACACTGAAGCTTTCTTT CATSRDRSVNTEAFF
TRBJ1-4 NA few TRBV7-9 TGTGCCAGCAGCTTACCAAACGTTAATGAAAAACTGTTTTTT CASSLPNVNEKLFF
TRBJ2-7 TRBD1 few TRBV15 TGTGCCACCAGCGAGGTCGGGACAGGGTTCCACGAGCAGTACTTC CATSEVGTGFHEQYF
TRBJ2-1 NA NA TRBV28 TGTGCCAGCTCGAAGCTAGGGGGGGGTAAGCAGTTCTTC CASSKLGGGKQFF
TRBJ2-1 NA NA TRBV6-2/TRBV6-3 TGTGCCAGCAGTTCCTCCGTTGGACAGCGTAACAATGAGCAGTTCTTC CASSSSVGQRNNEQFF
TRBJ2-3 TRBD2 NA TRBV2 TGTGCCAGCACCCTAGCGGGGGGGACGGGTGATACGCAGTATTTT CASTLAGGTGDTQYF
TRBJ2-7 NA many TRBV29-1 TGCAGCGGCCTGACCTCCTACGAGCAGTACTTC CSGLTSYEQYF
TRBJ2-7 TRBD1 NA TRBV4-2 TGTGCCAGCAGCCAGGCCGGGACAGGGGGTACCTACGAGCAGTACTTC CASSQAGTGGTYEQYF
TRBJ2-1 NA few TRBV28 TGTGCCAGCAGTTTCTTCTCGTTCTCCTACAATGAGCAGTTCTTC CASSFFSFSYNEQFF
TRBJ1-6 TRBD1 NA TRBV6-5 TGTGCCAGCAATTCCGAGGGACAGCCTAATTCACCCCTCCACTTT CASNSEGQPNSPLHF
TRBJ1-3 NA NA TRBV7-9 TGTGCCAGTCGTCGGGGGGACCCCGGTATGGACACCATATATTTT CASRRGDPGMDTIYF
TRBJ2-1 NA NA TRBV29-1 TGCAGCGTTGAAGGGGACCTCAATGAGCAGTTCTTC CSVEGDLNEQFF
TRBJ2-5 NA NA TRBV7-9 TGTGCCAGCAGCTCCTCAGTCCTTGGGGGAGAGACCCAGTACTTC CASSSSVLGGETQYF
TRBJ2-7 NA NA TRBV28 TGTGCCAGCAGTTTTACGAGTCGGACGAACTACGAGCAGTACTTC CASSFTSRTNYEQYF
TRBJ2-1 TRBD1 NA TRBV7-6 TGTGCCAGCAGCGCCGGACAGGGGATAAGAAATGAGCAGTTCTTC CASSAGQGIRNEQFF
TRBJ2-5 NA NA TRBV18 TGTGCCAGCTCACCGGCCGTCCCAGGTGAGCAGTACTTC CASSPAVPGEQYF
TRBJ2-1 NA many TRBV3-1 TGTGCCAGCAGCCAGGGAGAGCAGTTCTTC CASSQGEQFF